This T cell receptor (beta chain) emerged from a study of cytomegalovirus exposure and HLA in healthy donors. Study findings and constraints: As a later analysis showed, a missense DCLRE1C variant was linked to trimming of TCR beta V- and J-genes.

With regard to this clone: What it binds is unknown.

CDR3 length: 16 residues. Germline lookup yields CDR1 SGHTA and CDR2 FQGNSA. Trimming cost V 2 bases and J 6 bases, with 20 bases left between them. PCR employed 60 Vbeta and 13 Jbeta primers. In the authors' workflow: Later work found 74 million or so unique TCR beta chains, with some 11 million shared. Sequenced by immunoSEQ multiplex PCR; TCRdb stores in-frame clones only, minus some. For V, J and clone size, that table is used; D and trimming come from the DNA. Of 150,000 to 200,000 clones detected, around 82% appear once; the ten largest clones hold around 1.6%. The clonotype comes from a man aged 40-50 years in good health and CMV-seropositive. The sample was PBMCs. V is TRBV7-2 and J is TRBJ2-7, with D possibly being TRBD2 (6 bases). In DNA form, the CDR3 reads TGTGCCAGCAGCTTACATTCGGAGGGGCTCGGGAGCGAGCAGTACTTC. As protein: CASSLHSEGLGSEQYF. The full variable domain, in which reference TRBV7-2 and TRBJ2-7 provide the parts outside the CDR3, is GAGVSQSPSNKVTEKGKDVELRCDPISGHTALYWYRQSLGQGLEFLIYFQGNSAPDKSGLPSDRFSAERTGGSVSTLTIQRTQQEDSAVYLCASSLHSEGLGSEQYFGPGTRLTVT.